These 10 T cell receptor beta chains originate from one sample sequenced in a study of blood T cell repertoires in COVID-19. Profiled with immunoSEQ multiplex PCR; TCRdb holds only in-frame clones, not every one. The data contain fewer than 75,000 clones, around nine tenths of them singletons. Source material: peripheral blood. The origin of the receptors is a man aged 70 or older with acute or convalescent COVID-19.

The chain couples TRBV19 to TRBJ2-5; possible D gene TRBD1, 5 bases. V was trimmed by 6 bases and J by 1 base, leaving 12 bases between them. Germline CDR1 reads LNHDA; CDR2 reads SQIVND (reference sequence). This CDR3 comprises 14 residues. CDR3 DNA sequence: TGTGCCAGTAGAGAAACAGGAGCCCAAGAGACCCAGTACTTC. Amino acids: CASRETGAQETQYF.

This clone was seen just once. The chain carries TRBV6-1 and TRBJ1-1; D is perhaps TRBD1 (6 bases). The germline CDR1 and CDR2 sequences are MNHNS and SASEGT. V was shortened by 0 bases and J by 8 bases, with 22 bases between the two germline ends. The CDR3 covers 17 residues. The CDR3 bases are TGTGCCAGCAGTGAAGCGTATCTACGTCCGGACAGCAAAGAAGCTTTCTTT. Translation: CASSEAYLRPDSKEAFF.

The chain couples TRBV6-5 to TRBJ2-3; 7 nucleotides match TRBD2. Trimming at V came to 7 bases and at J to 1 base, leaving 5 bases not matched to a gene. Germline-derived CDR1 and CDR2 are MNHEY and SVGAGI. There are 14 residues in the CDR3. This CDR3 reads CASTLGRGTDTQYF. The CDR3 nucleotides are TGTGCCAGCACCTTGGGGAGGGGCACAGATACGCAGTATTTT.

This clone has just a few counts. J is TRBJ2-1 and V is TRBV11-3; TRBD1 matches 9 bases. The CDR3 contains 17 residues. V gave up 1 base and J gave up 6 bases; unmatched junction bases: 10. Germline assignment: CDR1 SGHNT and CDR2 YENEEA. CDR3: CASSLAAGTGRTNEQFF. CDR3 DNA: TGTGCCAGCAGCTTAGCCGCCGGGACAGGGCGTACCAATGAGCAGTTCTTC.

The V and J genes are TRBV5-4 and TRBJ1-1; tentatively, D is TRBD1 (6 bases). The germline CDR1 and CDR2 sequences are SGHNT and YYREEE (reference sequence). V gave up 1 base and J gave up 3 bases, with 16 bases separating them. This CDR3 contains 16 residues. The CDR3 is CASSLIALGADTEAFF. CDR3 in DNA: TGTGCCAGCAGCTTGATCGCGTTGGGGGCGGACACTGAAGCTTTCTTT.

This chain uses TRBV5-1 with TRBJ1-6, with 8 bases identical to TRBD1. The germline gives CDR1 SGHRS, CDR2 YFSETQ. The ends lost 4 bases at V and 9 bases at J; junction bases unmatched: 6. The length of the CDR3 is 14 residues. CDR3 sequence reads: CASSTGTGISPLHF. The CDR3, as DNA: TGCGCCAGCAGCACCGGGACAGGAATTTCACCCCTCCACTTT. Using reference TRBV5-1 and TRBJ1-6 for the parts outside the CDR3, the full variable domain is KAGVTQTPRYLIKTRGQQVTLSCSPISGHRSVSWYQQTPGQGLQFLFEYFSETQRNKGNFPGRFSGRQFSNSRSEMNVSTLELGDSALYLCASSTGTGISPLHFGNGTRLTVT.

The V gene is TRBV27, the J gene TRBJ1-5; 9 bases align to TRBD1. This CDR3 spans 19 amino acids. Losses at the gene ends were 5 bases for V and 0 bases for J; bases not matched to a gene: 14. Per the germline V gene, CDR1 is MNHEY and CDR2 is SMNVEV (reference sequence). The CDR3 protein is CASSPIRTGVLYSNQPQHF. The CDR3 DNA reads TGTGCCAGCAGTCCAATTAGGACAGGGGTACTTTATAGCAATCAGCCCCAGCATTTT.

This clone was seen only a few times. The chain combines TRBV4-2 with TRBJ1-4; TRBD1 is a possible D gene (6 bases). This CDR3 contains 15 residues. CDR1 LGHNA and CDR2 YNFKEQ come from the germline V gene. Between the trimmed V and J ends, which lost 0 bases and 10 bases, there was a span of 15 bases. The CDR3, as DNA: TGTGCCAGCAGCCAAGACGGACAGAAAAGGGGAAAACTGTTTTTT. Translated, it gives CASSQDGQKRGKLFF.

This chain connects TRBV7-2 to TRBJ1-6, with TRBD1 as a possible D gene (6 bases). V lost 6 bases, J lost 3 bases, and 12 bases lay in between. CDR1 is SGHTA, CDR2 FQGNSA, per germline. The CDR3 totals 15 residues. CDR3 residues: CASSLPGHYNSPLHF. CDR3 sequence (DNA): TGTGCCAGCAGTCTACCGGGACACTATAATTCACCCCTCCACTTT.

The rearrangement uses TRBV9 and TRBJ2-5, with D unresolved. CDR1 is SGDLS, CDR2 YYNGEE, per germline. The CDR3 has 13 residues. Trimming cost V 0 bases and J 5 bases, with 8 bases left between them. CDR3 residues: CASSVGVRETQYF. DNA for the CDR3: TGTGCCAGCAGCGTAGGAGTCCGGGAGACCCAGTACTTC.